These T cell receptor beta chains were read from a single sample in a study of blood T cell repertoires in COVID-19. Assay: immunoSEQ multiplex PCR; the TCRdb copy retains only in-frame clones and omits some. The data show under 95,000 clones, around 84% seen once. The sample was peripheral blood. The receptors here all came from a man aged 40-50 years with acute or convalescent COVID-19. CDR3s include the opening cysteine and the closing phenylalanine or tryptophan. The D gene is left open where the match is weak. Clone size appears in some rows only: once, few, many, or a class for an expanded clone.

- - TRBJ1-5 TRBV10-3 CAISESGPGSNQPQHF TGTGCCATCAGTGAGTCGGGGCCAGGTAGCAATCAGCCCCAGCATTTT
TRBD1 - TRBJ2-7 TRBV6-5 CASSRTGGSSYEQYF TGTGCCAGCAGTCGGACAGGTGGAAGCTCCTACGAGCAGTACTTC
- - TRBJ1-2 TRBV10-1 CGGRATGRPNYGYTF TGCGGGGGGAGGGCCACAGGGCGCCCAAACTATGGCTACACCTTC
- - TRBJ2-7 TRBV11-3 CASSLKAGPSYEQYF TGTGCCAGCAGCTTAAAAGCAGGGCCCTCCTACGAGCAGTACTTC
- - TRBJ2-1 TRBV14 CASSWGPYNEQFF TGTGCCAGCAGCTGGGGGCCCTACAATGAGCAGTTCTTC
TRBD1 - TRBJ2-7 TRBV7-9 CASSLVFGTGGEQYF TGTGCCAGCAGCTTAGTTTTCGGGACAGGGGGCGAGCAGTACTTC
TRBD1 - TRBJ1-6 TRBV13 CASSFGTGDWDSPLHF TGTGCCAGCAGCTTCGGGACAGGGGATTGGGATTCACCCCTCCACTTT
- once TRBJ1-3 TRBV15 CATSRDQGSGNTIYF TGTGCCACCAGCAGAGATCAGGGCTCTGGAAACACCATATATTTT
- - TRBJ2-7 TRBV7-8 CASSPHNYEQYF TGTGCCAGCAGCCCACACAACTACGAGCAGTACTTC
- - TRBJ2-1 TRBV19 CASSIASGRAYNEQFF TGTGCCAGTAGTATAGCATCCGGGAGAGCCTACAATGAGCAGTTCTTC
- once TRBJ2-2 TRBV24-1 CATSETGTWGTGELFF TGTGCCACCAGTGAGACAGGAACTTGGGGCACCGGGGAGCTGTTTTTT
- - TRBJ2-5 TRBV3-1/TRBV3-2 CASSPGAQGTQYF TGTGCCAGCAGCCCAGGGGCCCAAGGGACCCAGTACTTC
- few TRBJ1-2 TRBV10-3 CAITSTKGGNYGYTF TGTGCCATCACCTCTACGAAGGGAGGTAACTATGGCTACACCTTC
- - TRBJ1-3 TRBV7-6 CASSLSLTRSSGNTIYF TGTGCCAGCAGCTTATCCCTTACAAGAAGCTCTGGAAACACCATATATTTT
- - TRBJ2-7 TRBV27 CASSLVASFHEQYF TGTGCCAGCAGTTTAGTTGCTAGCTTCCACGAGCAGTACTTC
- - TRBJ2-7 TRBV7-2 CASSWTVGRGVQQYF TGTGCCAGCAGTTGGACAGTGGGGAGAGGGGTTCAGCAGTACTTC
- - TRBJ1-5 TRBV10-3 CAITSEANQPQHF TGTGCCATCACCAGTGAGGCCAATCAGCCCCAGCATTTT
- - TRBJ1-1 TRBV14 CASSPPRTLYTEAFF TGTGCCAGCAGCCCTCCCCGGACACTTTACACTGAAGCTTTCTTT
- - TRBJ2-2 TRBV7-9 CASSLDRNTGELFF TGTGCCAGCAGCTTAGACAGGAACACCGGGGAGCTGTTTTTT
TRBD1 few TRBJ1-1 TRBV7-3 CASSYGDRRNTEAFF TGTGCCAGCAGCTACGGGGACAGGAGGAACACTGAAGCTTTCTTT
TRBD1 - TRBJ1-6 TRBV5-4 CASSSWDRNSPLHF TGTGCCAGCAGCTCATGGGACAGGAATTCACCCCTCCACTTT
TRBD2 - TRBJ2-1 TRBV11-3 CASSPPEAGEEQFF TGTGCCAGCAGCCCACCCGAGGCGGGAGAGGAGCAGTTCTTC
- - TRBJ2-1 TRBV10-3 CAISEDNASYNEQFF TGTGCCATCAGTGAGGACAATGCGTCCTACAATGAGCAGTTCTTC
- few TRBJ1-3 TRBV4-1 CASSQVDIGNTIYF TGCGCCAGCAGCCAAGTAGACATTGGAAACACCATATATTTT
- once TRBJ2-2 TRBV30 CAWSPRPPNTGELFF TGTGCCTGGAGTCCGCGTCCCCCGAACACCGGGGAGCTGTTTTTT
- - TRBJ1-1 TRBV29-1 CSAARGGDTEAFF TGCAGCGCAGCCCGAGGAGGGGACACTGAAGCTTTCTTT
- - TRBJ1-2 TRBV7-9 CASSLDPGYGYTF TGTGCCAGCAGCTTAGACCCGGGCTATGGCTACACCTTC
- few TRBJ2-3 TRBV5-1 CASSLDNPKTDTQYF TGCGCCAGCAGCTTGGACAATCCCAAAACAGATACGCAGTATTTT
- once TRBJ2-7 TRBV6-5 CASTLGAPYEQYF TGTGCCAGCACATTAGGGGCCCCCTACGAGCAGTACTTC
TRBD1 - TRBJ1-4 TRBV19 CASSTTGTGLQKLFF TGTGCCAGTAGTACGACCGGGACAGGGCTCCAAAAACTGTTTTTT